A selection of T cell receptor beta chains follows, all from one sample in a study of Ad26.COV2.S vaccination and SARS-CoV-2 variants. Clones were read by immunoSEQ multiplex PCR, and TCRdb kept only the in-frame ones, dropping some. In the table there are hundreds of thousands of clones, around 82% of which are singletons. This specimen consisted of peripheral blood, obtained in a trial of Ad26.COV2.S vaccine versus placebo. These receptors originate from a person between 18 and 65 years old who received the Ad26.COV2.S COVID-19 vaccine or a placebo. Each CDR3 is given without its conserved first and last residue. The order of the fields is V gene, clone size, D gene, J gene, CDR3 protein. The D gene is left open where the match is weak. Where a row states a size, it is once, few, many or the class of an expanded clone; other rows omit it.

V gene: TRBV2
clone size: few
D gene: NA
J gene: TRBJ1-5
CDR3 protein: ASQPKGRLGSNQPQH

V gene: TRBV18
clone size: NA
D gene: NA
J gene: TRBJ2-3
CDR3 protein: ASSTNRGTDTQY

V gene: TRBV11-2
clone size: NA
D gene: NA
J gene: TRBJ2-5
CDR3 protein: ASSGLETQY

V gene: TRBV7-9
clone size: NA
D gene: TRBD2
J gene: TRBJ2-3
CDR3 protein: ASSYGGGAGVGTDTQY

V gene: TRBV5-1
clone size: NA
D gene: NA
J gene: TRBJ1-1
CDR3 protein: ASSLDPDPGTEAF

V gene: TRBV30
clone size: NA
D gene: NA
J gene: TRBJ2-7
CDR3 protein: AWSFGKAKAH

V gene: TRBV6-5
clone size: NA
D gene: NA
J gene: TRBJ2-2
CDR3 protein: ASSYTRGTGELF

V gene: TRBV5-1
clone size: NA
D gene: TRBD1
J gene: TRBJ2-3
CDR3 protein: ASSLQGTTDTQY

V gene: TRBV9
clone size: NA
D gene: NA
J gene: TRBJ2-1
CDR3 protein: ASSVVLAGYNEQF

V gene: TRBV7-9
clone size: NA
D gene: NA
J gene: TRBJ1-1
CDR3 protein: ASSYQGFRTEAF

V gene: TRBV12-5
clone size: NA
D gene: NA
J gene: TRBJ1-2
CDR3 protein: ASGWVPDGTVFNYGYT

V gene: TRBV18
clone size: once
D gene: NA
J gene: TRBJ2-1
CDR3 protein: ASSPSGFSYNEQF

V gene: TRBV30
clone size: NA
D gene: TRBD2
J gene: TRBJ2-3
CDR3 protein: ALKREVTDTQY

V gene: TRBV6-5
clone size: NA
D gene: TRBD1
J gene: TRBJ1-2
CDR3 protein: ASSSTTGVNYGYT

V gene: TRBV4-3
clone size: NA
D gene: NA
J gene: TRBJ1-3
CDR3 protein: ASSQDLGRRDSSGNTIY

V gene: TRBV30
clone size: NA
D gene: TRBD2
J gene: TRBJ2-5
CDR3 protein: AWASGRALSETQY

V gene: TRBV27
clone size: NA
D gene: NA
J gene: TRBJ2-3
CDR3 protein: ASSLQGNTQY

V gene: TRBV18
clone size: NA
D gene: TRBD2
J gene: TRBJ2-1
CDR3 protein: ASSFTLAGSSSYNEQF

V gene: TRBV7-2
clone size: once
D gene: TRBD1
J gene: TRBJ1-1
CDR3 protein: ASRTGPGGQGTEAF

V gene: TRBV28
clone size: NA
D gene: NA
J gene: TRBJ1-2
CDR3 protein: ASTIRVNYGYT

V gene: TRBV3-1/TRBV3-2
clone size: few
D gene: TRBD1
J gene: TRBJ2-7
CDR3 protein: ASSHPGTGSYEQY

V gene: TRBV21-1
clone size: NA
D gene: NA
J gene: TRBJ1-1
CDR3 protein: ASSWRDRVRVNTEAF

V gene: TRBV11-3
clone size: once
D gene: NA
J gene: TRBJ2-4
CDR3 protein: ASSSIRGRYENIQY

V gene: TRBV5-5
clone size: NA
D gene: NA
J gene: TRBJ1-6
CDR3 protein: ASSPRGVLDSPLH

V gene: TRBV3-1/TRBV3-2
clone size: NA
D gene: NA
J gene: TRBJ1-2
CDR3 protein: ASSQARTAGYT

V gene: TRBV2
clone size: NA
D gene: NA
J gene: TRBJ1-1
CDR3 protein: ASSGDRAEAF

V gene: TRBV7-2
clone size: NA
D gene: TRBD2
J gene: TRBJ2-6
CDR3 protein: ASSYRAGVDSGANVLT

V gene: TRBV7-9
clone size: NA
D gene: NA
J gene: TRBJ2-7
CDR3 protein: ASSLASPGYEQY

V gene: TRBV7-9
clone size: few
D gene: TRBD1
J gene: TRBJ2-7
CDR3 protein: ASSLAGTGVGEQY

V gene: TRBV6-5
clone size: NA
D gene: NA
J gene: TRBJ2-3
CDR3 protein: ASRRTSSRTDTQY

V gene: TRBV6-2/TRBV6-3
clone size: NA
D gene: NA
J gene: TRBJ2-3
CDR3 protein: ASSGDSLTVNTQY

V gene: TRBV5-1
clone size: NA
D gene: NA
J gene: TRBJ2-1
CDR3 protein: ASSLDLETEQF

V gene: TRBV19
clone size: NA
D gene: NA
J gene: TRBJ2-6
CDR3 protein: AIAPGDGANVLT

V gene: TRBV28
clone size: NA
D gene: NA
J gene: TRBJ1-2
CDR3 protein: ASSLGASYGYT

V gene: TRBV11-2
clone size: NA
D gene: NA
J gene: TRBJ1-1
CDR3 protein: ASSLGPTEAF

V gene: TRBV6-6
clone size: once
D gene: NA
J gene: TRBJ2-7
CDR3 protein: ASSPQVLYEQY

V gene: TRBV7-9
clone size: NA
D gene: NA
J gene: TRBJ2-1
CDR3 protein: ASSSQTGGNEQF

V gene: TRBV29-1
clone size: NA
D gene: NA
J gene: TRBJ1-6
CDR3 protein: SVETAFGSPLH

V gene: TRBV2
clone size: few
D gene: NA
J gene: TRBJ2-7
CDR3 protein: ASSWGGQTHEQY

V gene: TRBV4-1
clone size: NA
D gene: NA
J gene: TRBJ2-6
CDR3 protein: ASSQDGAGANVLT

V gene: TRBV5-4
clone size: once
D gene: TRBD1
J gene: TRBJ1-2
CDR3 protein: ASSARTGLNYGYT